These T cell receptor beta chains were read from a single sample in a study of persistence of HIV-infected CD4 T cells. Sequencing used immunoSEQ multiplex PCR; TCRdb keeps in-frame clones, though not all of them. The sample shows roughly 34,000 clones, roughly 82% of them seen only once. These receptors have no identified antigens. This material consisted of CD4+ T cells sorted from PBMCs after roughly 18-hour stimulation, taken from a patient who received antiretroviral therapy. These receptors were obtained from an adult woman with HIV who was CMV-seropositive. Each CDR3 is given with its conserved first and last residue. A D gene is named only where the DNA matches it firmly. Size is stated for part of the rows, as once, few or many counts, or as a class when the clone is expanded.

cdr3_aa: CASNPYNEQFF
cdr3_nt: TGTGCCAGCAACCCATACAATGAGCAGTTCTTC
d_call: .
clone_size: .
j_call: TRBJ2-1
v_call: TRBV2
cdr3_length: 11

cdr3_aa: CASSISTGTGRYNEQFF
cdr3_nt: TGTGCCAGTAGTATAAGCACAGGGACAGGGAGATACAATGAGCAGTTCTTC
d_call: TRBD1
clone_size: .
j_call: TRBJ2-1
v_call: TRBV19
cdr3_length: 17

cdr3_aa: CASSPPSREGYTF
cdr3_nt: TGTGCCAGCTCACCACCTTCCAGGGAGGGCTACACCTTC
d_call: .
clone_size: .
j_call: TRBJ1-2
v_call: TRBV18
cdr3_length: 13

cdr3_aa: CASSLLRGPYEQYF
cdr3_nt: TGCGCCAGCAGCTTGTTAAGGGGTCCCTACGAGCAGTACTTC
d_call: .
clone_size: once
j_call: TRBJ2-7
v_call: TRBV5-1
cdr3_length: 14

cdr3_aa: CASSLAGGGKTEAFF
cdr3_nt: TGTGCCAGCAGCTTGGCCGGGGGAGGGAAGACTGAAGCTTTCTTT
d_call: .
clone_size: .
j_call: TRBJ1-1
v_call: TRBV5-6
cdr3_length: 15

cdr3_aa: CASSKGGAQGMPQHF
cdr3_nt: TGTGCCAGCAGCAAAGGGGGAGCCCAGGGTATGCCCCAGCATTTT
d_call: .
clone_size: .
j_call: TRBJ1-5
v_call: TRBV3-1/TRBV3-2
cdr3_length: 15

cdr3_aa: CASSSDRGAQGNTIYF
cdr3_nt: TGTGCCAGCAGCTCGGACAGGGGAGCACAGGGAAACACCATATATTTT
d_call: TRBD1
clone_size: .
j_call: TRBJ1-3
v_call: TRBV28
cdr3_length: 16

cdr3_aa: CASSQEIGSLAGVRNEQFF
cdr3_nt: TGTGCCAGCAGCCAAGAAATCGGTTCACTAGCGGGAGTACGCAATGAGCAGTTCTTC
d_call: TRBD2
clone_size: .
j_call: TRBJ2-1
v_call: TRBV14
cdr3_length: 19

cdr3_aa: CARSIPPDRGYEQYF
cdr3_nt: TGTGCCAGAAGCATTCCACCGGACAGGGGCTACGAGCAGTACTTC
d_call: TRBD1
clone_size: .
j_call: TRBJ2-7
v_call: TRBV5-3
cdr3_length: 15

cdr3_aa: CASSPPGGLGTGNTIYF
cdr3_nt: TGTGCCAGCTCACCACCGGGTGGTCTCGGGACTGGAAACACCATATATTTT
d_call: .
clone_size: .
j_call: TRBJ1-3
v_call: TRBV18
cdr3_length: 17

cdr3_aa: CASGPGGGTGELFF
cdr3_nt: TGTGCCAGCGGCCCAGGGGGTGGGACCGGGGAGCTGTTTTTT
d_call: TRBD1
clone_size: .
j_call: TRBJ2-2
v_call: TRBV2
cdr3_length: 14

cdr3_aa: CASRLRPQGHIHSYNSPLHF
cdr3_nt: TGTGCCAGCAGGCTACGACCACAGGGACATATCCACTCCTATAATTCACCCCTCCACTTT
d_call: .
clone_size: once
j_call: TRBJ1-6
v_call: TRBV7-8
cdr3_length: 20

cdr3_aa: CASRVEGTFYNEQFF
cdr3_nt: TGCGCCAGCCGGGTGGAGGGGACTTTCTACAATGAGCAGTTCTTC
d_call: .
clone_size: .
j_call: TRBJ2-1
v_call: TRBV5-1
cdr3_length: 15

cdr3_aa: CASSPRTGRGNYGYTF
cdr3_nt: TGTGCCAGCAGTCCTCGGACAGGGAGAGGGAACTATGGCTACACCTTC
d_call: TRBD1
clone_size: .
j_call: TRBJ1-2
v_call: TRBV25-1
cdr3_length: 16

cdr3_aa: CASSAIGGYQTDTQYF
cdr3_nt: TGTGCCAGCAGCGCAATTGGGGGTTATCAAACAGATACGCAGTATTTT
d_call: .
clone_size: .
j_call: TRBJ2-3
v_call: TRBV7-9
cdr3_length: 16

cdr3_aa: CASSPETGRFGYTF
cdr3_nt: TGTGCCAGCAGTCCGGAGACAGGGAGGTTTGGCTACACCTTC
d_call: TRBD1
clone_size: .
j_call: TRBJ1-2
v_call: TRBV28
cdr3_length: 14

cdr3_aa: CASSPTGVDLTGELFF
cdr3_nt: TGTGCCAGCTCACCGACAGGGGTGGATTTAACCGGGGAGCTGTTTTTT
d_call: TRBD1
clone_size: .
j_call: TRBJ2-2
v_call: TRBV18
cdr3_length: 16

cdr3_aa: CASRRWDNNQPQHF
cdr3_nt: TGTGCCAGTAGGAGGTGGGATAACAATCAGCCCCAGCATTTT
d_call: .
clone_size: .
j_call: TRBJ1-5
v_call: TRBV19
cdr3_length: 14

cdr3_aa: CASSDRGFTDTQYF
cdr3_nt: TGTGCCAGCAGTGACAGGGGGTTCACAGATACGCAGTATTTT
d_call: TRBD1
clone_size: .
j_call: TRBJ2-3
v_call: TRBV6-2/TRBV6-3
cdr3_length: 14

cdr3_aa: CAAGGATDTQYF
cdr3_nt: TGTGCCGCTGGGGGGGCCACAGATACGCAGTATTTT
d_call: .
clone_size: .
j_call: TRBJ2-3
v_call: TRBV24-1
cdr3_length: 12

cdr3_aa: CASSEPPPLLFF
cdr3_nt: TGTGCCAGCAGTGAACCCCCGCCCTTGCTGTTTTTT
d_call: .
clone_size: .
j_call: TRBJ2-2
v_call: TRBV6-1
cdr3_length: 12

cdr3_aa: CASSFGQTRTNTEAFF
cdr3_nt: TGTGCCAGCAGCTTTGGACAGACCAGAACGAACACTGAAGCTTTCTTT
d_call: .
clone_size: .
j_call: TRBJ1-1
v_call: TRBV11-1
cdr3_length: 16

cdr3_aa: CASSLFTQETQYF
cdr3_nt: TGCGCCAGCAGCTTGTTTACGCAAGAGACCCAGTACTTC
d_call: .
clone_size: .
j_call: TRBJ2-5
v_call: TRBV5-1
cdr3_length: 13

cdr3_aa: CASAGTGGSDTQYF
cdr3_nt: TGTGCCAGCGCCGGGACAGGGGGATCAGATACGCAGTATTTT
d_call: TRBD1
clone_size: .
j_call: TRBJ2-3
v_call: TRBV25-1
cdr3_length: 14

cdr3_aa: CASSRDSGNYNEQFF
cdr3_nt: TGTGCCAGCAGCCGCGATAGCGGCAACTACAATGAGCAGTTCTTC
d_call: .
clone_size: .
j_call: TRBJ2-1
v_call: TRBV9
cdr3_length: 15

cdr3_aa: CASSHPDRAHNEQFF
cdr3_nt: TGCGCCAGCAGCCACCCGGACAGGGCCCACAATGAGCAGTTCTTC
d_call: TRBD1
clone_size: .
j_call: TRBJ2-1
v_call: TRBV4-1
cdr3_length: 15

cdr3_aa: CASSSKGLAGYTDTQYF
cdr3_nt: TGTGCCAGCAGCTCGAAGGGACTAGCGGGGTACACAGATACGCAGTATTTT
d_call: TRBD2
clone_size: .
j_call: TRBJ2-3
v_call: TRBV11-3
cdr3_length: 17

cdr3_aa: CASSWEGEQFF
cdr3_nt: TGCGCCAGCAGTTGGGAGGGTGAGCAGTTCTTC
d_call: TRBD2
clone_size: .
j_call: TRBJ2-1
v_call: TRBV5-1
cdr3_length: 11

cdr3_aa: CASADRPYSYEQYF
cdr3_nt: TGTGCCAGCGCAGACAGGCCATACTCCTACGAGCAGTACTTC
d_call: .
clone_size: .
j_call: TRBJ2-7
v_call: TRBV6-5
cdr3_length: 14

cdr3_aa: CASSRESGGYEGYTF
cdr3_nt: TGTGCCAGCTCACGGGAATCAGGGGGCTATGAAGGCTACACCTTC
d_call: TRBD1
clone_size: .
j_call: TRBJ1-2
v_call: TRBV18
cdr3_length: 15

cdr3_aa: CASAPQGANVLTF
cdr3_nt: TGTGCCAGCGCACCGCAAGGGGCCAACGTCCTGACTTTC
d_call: .
clone_size: once
j_call: TRBJ2-6
v_call: TRBV12-3/TRBV12-4
cdr3_length: 13

cdr3_aa: CASSGVGKEAFF
cdr3_nt: TGTGCCAGCAGTGGGGTGGGAAAGGAAGCTTTCTTT
d_call: .
clone_size: .
j_call: TRBJ1-1
v_call: TRBV6-2/TRBV6-3
cdr3_length: 12

cdr3_aa: CASRSLGTEAFF
cdr3_nt: TGTGCCAGCCGAAGCTTAGGGACTGAAGCTTTCTTT
d_call: .
clone_size: .
j_call: TRBJ1-1
v_call: TRBV14
cdr3_length: 12

cdr3_aa: CASSLVGTSSYNEQFF
cdr3_nt: TGTGCCAGCAGCTTAGTGGGGACTAGCTCCTACAATGAGCAGTTCTTC
d_call: TRBD2
clone_size: .
j_call: TRBJ2-1
v_call: TRBV7-6
cdr3_length: 16

cdr3_aa: CASSLSRVNTEAFF
cdr3_nt: TGTGCCAGCAGTCTGAGTCGGGTGAACACTGAAGCTTTCTTT
d_call: .
clone_size: .
j_call: TRBJ1-1
v_call: TRBV2
cdr3_length: 14

cdr3_aa: CASSQRDGRRGLFF
cdr3_nt: TGTGCCAGCAGCCAACGTGACGGACGGAGGGGACTGTTTTTT
d_call: .
clone_size: .
j_call: TRBJ1-4
v_call: TRBV3-1/TRBV3-2
cdr3_length: 14

cdr3_aa: CATSMDRLGSPLHF
cdr3_nt: TGCGCCACCTCGATGGACAGGCTAGGTTCACCCCTCCACTTT
d_call: TRBD1
clone_size: once
j_call: TRBJ1-6
v_call: TRBV5-1
cdr3_length: 14

cdr3_aa: CASSPQFGSTGELFF
cdr3_nt: TGTGCCAGCAGCCCCCAGTTCGGGAGCACCGGGGAGCTGTTTTTT
d_call: .
clone_size: .
j_call: TRBJ2-2
v_call: TRBV5-6
cdr3_length: 15

cdr3_aa: CATSDRYEQYF
cdr3_nt: TGTGCCACCAGTGACCGTTACGAGCAGTACTTC
d_call: .
clone_size: .
j_call: TRBJ2-7
v_call: TRBV24-1
cdr3_length: 11

cdr3_aa: CANGRDQPQHF
cdr3_nt: TGTGCCAACGGGAGAGATCAGCCCCAGCATTTT
d_call: .
clone_size: few
j_call: TRBJ1-5
v_call: TRBV28
cdr3_length: 11

cdr3_aa: CASSSGTGQYPEGYTF
cdr3_nt: TGTGCCAGCAGCTCAGGGACAGGCCAATACCCCGAAGGCTACACCTTC
d_call: TRBD1
clone_size: .
j_call: TRBJ1-2
v_call: TRBV5-6
cdr3_length: 16

cdr3_aa: CASSLRTGINTEAFF
cdr3_nt: TGTGCCAGCAGTCTTCGGACAGGGATTAACACTGAAGCTTTCTTT
d_call: TRBD1
clone_size: .
j_call: TRBJ1-1
v_call: TRBV25-1
cdr3_length: 15

cdr3_aa: CASNVKENTEAFF
cdr3_nt: TGTGCCAGCAATGTTAAAGAGAACACTGAAGCTTTCTTT
d_call: .
clone_size: once
j_call: TRBJ1-1
v_call: TRBV2
cdr3_length: 13

cdr3_aa: CASSQDLVGETQYF
cdr3_nt: TGCGCCAGCAGCCAAGATCTGGTAGGAGAGACCCAGTACTTC
d_call: .
clone_size: .
j_call: TRBJ2-5
v_call: TRBV4-3
cdr3_length: 14

cdr3_aa: CAWSAGAPYEQYF
cdr3_nt: TGTGCCTGGAGTGCGGGGGCACCCTACGAGCAGTACTTC
d_call: .
clone_size: few
j_call: TRBJ2-7
v_call: TRBV30
cdr3_length: 13

cdr3_aa: CASSWGQPGDTQYF
cdr3_nt: TGTGCCAGTAGCTGGGGACAACCCGGAGATACGCAGTATTTT
d_call: .
clone_size: .
j_call: TRBJ2-3
v_call: TRBV19
cdr3_length: 14

cdr3_aa: CASSKRGITVYEQYF
cdr3_nt: TGTGCCAGCAGTAAGAGGGGGATCACGGTCTACGAGCAGTACTTC
d_call: .
clone_size: .
j_call: TRBJ2-7
v_call: TRBV3-1/TRBV3-2
cdr3_length: 15

cdr3_aa: CASSAKVDTGEQYF
cdr3_nt: TGTGCCAGCAGCGCCAAGGTTGATACGGGGGAGCAGTACTTC
d_call: .
clone_size: .
j_call: TRBJ2-7
v_call: TRBV7-3
cdr3_length: 14

cdr3_aa: CASSVDRGGLNYGYTF
cdr3_nt: TGCGCCAGCAGCGTGGACAGGGGGGGCCTTAACTATGGCTACACCTTC
d_call: TRBD1
clone_size: once
j_call: TRBJ1-2
v_call: TRBV5-1
cdr3_length: 16

cdr3_aa: CASRTGKGEQYF
cdr3_nt: TGTGCCAGCAGGACAGGGAAGGGGGAGCAGTACTTC
d_call: TRBD1
clone_size: .
j_call: TRBJ2-7
v_call: TRBV6-6
cdr3_length: 12

cdr3_aa: CASSLQGNQPQHF
cdr3_nt: TGTGCCAGCAGCTTACAAGGGAATCAGCCCCAGCATTTT
d_call: .
clone_size: .
j_call: TRBJ1-5
v_call: TRBV7-2
cdr3_length: 13

cdr3_aa: CASSLRGGLAFF
cdr3_nt: TGTGCCAGCAGCCTCCGGGGGGGATTAGCTTTCTTT
d_call: .
clone_size: few
j_call: TRBJ1-1
v_call: TRBV7-3
cdr3_length: 12

cdr3_aa: CASSFRNLATNEKLFF
cdr3_nt: TGTGCCAGCAGCTTCCGGAATCTTGCAACTAATGAAAAACTGTTTTTT
d_call: .
clone_size: .
j_call: TRBJ1-4
v_call: TRBV5-5
cdr3_length: 16

cdr3_aa: CASSLDTNPFGAFF
cdr3_nt: TGTGCCAGCAGCTTAGACACCAATCCCTTTGGGGCTTTCTTT
d_call: .
clone_size: .
j_call: TRBJ1-1
v_call: TRBV7-2
cdr3_length: 14

cdr3_aa: CASSLDRAYNSPLHF
cdr3_nt: TGCGCCAGCAGCCTAGACAGGGCCTATAATTCACCCCTCCACTTT
d_call: TRBD1
clone_size: .
j_call: TRBJ1-6
v_call: TRBV5-1
cdr3_length: 15

cdr3_aa: CASSPRTGTGGEQYF
cdr3_nt: TGTGCCAGCAGCCCAAGGACCGGGACAGGGGGCGAGCAGTACTTC
d_call: TRBD1
clone_size: few
j_call: TRBJ2-7
v_call: TRBV7-2
cdr3_length: 15